The T cell receptor beta chain under discussion was sequenced for a study of shared clonotypes between healthy human individuals. The study's findings and limits: Richness estimates generally favored naive over memory subsets. Deeper or shallower sequencing was expected to change how clonotypes are shared among donors.

Researchers ran the assay at a deep level. Every subset had its genomic DNA shared out evenly among several immunoSEQ plates. Only in-frame clones appear in the TCRdb table, and some are missing; sequencing was by immunoSEQ multiplex PCR. This table has 1,100,000 or so clones, more than 75% appearing once. This clone was detected only a few times. Its antigen is not identified. The germline CDR1 and CDR2 sequences are SNHLY and FYNNEI. Trimming cost V 4 bases and J 5 bases, with 8 bases left between them. There are 12 residues in the CDR3. The sample consisted of memory CD4+ T cells from PBMCs. The subset here: CD45RA-negative fraction. The V call is TRBV2, the J call TRBJ1-1, with D unclear. The receptor was isolated from a man between 18 and 29 years old in good health. Some clones in this sample may be carry-over from other donors' samples. DNA of the CDR3: TGTGCCAGCAGTGGGGAAGGGACTGAAGCTTTCTTT. This codes for CASSGEGTEAFF.